Listed here is a single TCR beta chain. Its antigen is unknown. One end of the junction varies from germline; a read error may be responsible. Using a constant-region primer together with ProtoScript II reverse transcriptase, TCR beta cDNA was made from about 490 ng of total RNA. Sequencing libraries for TCR beta derived from three nested multiplex PCR rounds that used slightly modified ARM-PCR. Two initial PCR rounds of about 9 cycles each paired TRBV1-TRBV30 forward primers with a C-beta reverse primer. TCRdb redid the calling of the multiplex PCR reads with MiXCR, one entry per CDR3 protein. The sample yields around 330,000 distinct CDR3 sequences, 50% to 70% seen once. This sample is drawn from a study of tumor-infiltrating lymphocytes in primary liver carcinoma. Blood RNA was derived from unsorted whole blood, and germline DNA was extracted too. Germline-derived CDR1 and CDR2 are SQVTM and ANQGSEA. The CDR3 has 14 amino acids.

Study outcomes and limitations: When set against blood, tumors had a significantly higher top-250-clone fraction (p = 0.039).

The chain employs TRBV29-1 and TRBJ2-2; 8 bases are a match to TRBD2. This receptor was taken from a man in his forties with primary liver carcinoma and hepatitis B virus infection. The specimen was peripheral blood. CDR3 bases: TGCAGCGCCAGCCTATCGGGAGGGAACGGGAAGCTGTTTTTT. This sequence encodes CSASLSGGNGKLFF.